These 22 T cell receptor beta chains were sequenced from one sample in a study of T cells in Graves' hyperthyroidism and ophthalmopathy. Template material for amplifying TCR beta CDR3 regions consisted of RNA transcripts. First-round RT-PCR with HTBI primers amplified the TCR CDR3 region. One entry per CDR3 protein, called by TCRdb with MiXCR from the multiplex PCR reads. The table has hundreds of thousands of distinct CDR3 sequences, under 15% seen once; the top ten hold approximately 13%. The specimen sequenced was blood. The receptors here all came from a man younger than 30 with Graves' ophthalmopathy.

This clonotype was detected ten times or more. This rearrangement joins TRBV10-1 to TRBJ2-7; a possible D gene is TRBD1 (5 bases). The V end was cut by 3 bases, the J end by 2 bases, with 8 bases between. CDR1 and CDR2 (germline): WNHNN, SYGVQD (reference sequence). This CDR3 is built from 13 residues. CDR3 nucleotide sequence: TGCGCCAGCAGTGAACAGACAGCCTACGAGCAGTACTTC. Its translation: CASSEQTAYEQYF.

This clonotype appeared a few times. The chain uses TRBV24-1 and TRBJ2-1; the match to TRBD2 covers 14 bases. The V gene end was trimmed by 4 bases and the J gene end by 3 bases; junction bases not matched to a gene: 7. Germline CDR1 is KGHDR and CDR2 is SFDVKD. CDR3 length equals 18 residues. CDR3 loop: CATSDPGTSGRFYNEQFF. Written as DNA, the CDR3 is TGTGCCACCAGTGACCCTGGGACTAGCGGGAGATTCTACAATGAGCAGTTCTTC.

This clonotype was detected ten times or more. The V and J genes are TRBV12-3 or TRBV12-4 and TRBJ1-1; D uncertain. The CDR3 has 13 amino acids. Trimming shortened V by 3 bases and J by 7 bases, and 12 bases separated the two germline ends. Here the CDR3 reads CASSFSQRREAFF. CDR3 sequence (DNA): TGTGCCAGCAGTTTTTCCCAGCGACGTGAAGCTTTCTTT.

V usage is TRBV9 and J usage is TRBJ2-2; D may be TRBD2 (6 bases). V was shortened by 2 bases and J by 1 base, with 12 bases between the two germline ends. The CDR3 loop spans 16 amino acids. The germline gives CDR1 SGDLS, CDR2 YYNGEE. CDR3 nucleotide sequence: TGTGCCAGCAGCGTGGGGGACTTCAGGAACACCGGGGAGCTGTTTTTT. Its protein product is CASSVGDFRNTGELFF.

In this sample, this clonotype turned up a few times. In DNA, the CDR3 is TGCGCCAGCAGCCCCTCGGGATTAAATGAAAAACTGTTTTTT. It translates to CASSPSGLNEKLFF. The chain links TRBV5-1 to TRBJ1-4; D remains ambiguous. The CDR3 contains 14 residues. The V end lost 4 bases, the J end lost 5 bases, and 12 bases lay between the germline ends. Looked up from germline, CDR1 is SGHRS and CDR2 is YFSETQ.

In this sample, this clonotype turned up many times. The genes are TRBV27 and TRBJ1-5; maybe TRBD1 (6 bases). Trimming took 6 bases from V and 3 from J, leaving 15 bases between them. Looked up from germline, CDR1 is MNHEY and CDR2 is SMNVEV (reference sequence). The CDR3 is 15 residues long. The CDR3 DNA reads TGTGCCAGCAGCCGCGGGGGGGCATTCAATCAGCCCCAGCATTTT. Encoded protein: CASSRGGAFNQPQHF.

This clonotype was picked up many times. V usage is TRBV4-1 and J usage is TRBJ2-7; 8 bases map to TRBD2. The trim removed 4 bases at V and 0 bases at J, leaving 5 bases unmatched. The CDR3 loop spans 15 amino acids. Germline CDR1 and CDR2: MGHRA and YSYEKL. The CDR3 loop is CASSRLALSSYEQYF. The CDR3 DNA reads as TGCGCCAGCAGCCGACTAGCGTTGAGCTCCTACGAGCAGTACTTC.

There are many counts of this clonotype. The V and J genes are TRBV6-1 and TRBJ2-3; D ambiguous. V lost 3 bases and J lost 0, with 13 bases in between. From germline, CDR1 is MNHNS and CDR2 SASEGT. This CDR3 is 16 amino acids long. CDR3 amino acids: CASSDPGWRSTDTQYF. CDR3 bases: TGTGCCAGCAGTGACCCCGGGTGGCGTAGCACAGATACGCAGTATTTT.

This clonotype was seen a handful of times. The V call is TRBV14, the J call TRBJ1-2; D gene unclear. The CDR3 contains 13 residues. In germline, CDR1 is SGHDN, CDR2 FVKESK. V was shortened by 4 bases and J by 8 bases, with 14 bases between the two germline ends. The CDR3 spells CASSPELGSGYTF. In nucleotides, the CDR3 is TGTGCCAGCAGCCCCGAACTGGGGTCGGGCTACACCTTC.

The V call is TRBV28, the J call TRBJ2-3; 14 nucleotides agree with TRBD2. The V and J ends lost 5 bases and 5 bases, in that order; junction bases with no gene match: 6. CDR3 length equals 16 residues. Germline V gene data show CDR1 as MDHEN and CDR2 as SYDVKM. Here the CDR3 reads CASSQTSGRAIDTQYF. The CDR3 region has the DNA TGTGCCAGCAGTCAGACTAGCGGGAGGGCCATAGATACGCAGTATTTT.

This clonotype showed up many times. In nucleotides, the CDR3 is TGCAGCGCCACCGGGGGTCAAGAGACCCAGTACTTC. This codes for CSATGGQETQYF. This sequence joins TRBV29-1 and TRBJ2-5; maybe TRBD2 (6 bases). Trimming took 7 bases from V and 2 from J, leaving 11 bases between them. CDR1 SQVTM and CDR2 ANQGSEA come from the germline V gene. The CDR3 sequence is 12 residues long.

At least ten counts were recorded for this clonotype. This chain connects TRBV2 to TRBJ1-5; weak D call: TRBD1 (5 bases). Trimming cost V 7 bases and J 6 bases, with 19 bases left between them. The germline V gene encodes CDR1 SNHLY and CDR2 FYNNEI. The CDR3 spans 15 residues. The CDR3 sequence is CASTLGPGRGQPQHF. As DNA, the CDR3 is TGTGCCAGCACCCTGGGACCTGGTAGGGGTCAGCCCCAGCATTTT.

This clonotype was observed once. A much bigger clone sits one base away, suggesting this may be a read error. The genes are TRBV24-1 and TRBJ2-3, with 9 bases matching TRBD2. CDR1 is KGHDR and CDR2 is SFDVKD in the germline V gene. This CDR3 is built from 17 residues. V lost 0 bases to trimming and J lost 4 bases; unmatched junction nucleotides: 7. The CDR3 bases are TGTGCCACCAGTGATTTGTCTGATAGCGGGGGTGCAGATACGCAGTATTTT. Amino acids: CATSDLSDSGGADTQYF.

This clonotype was counted only a few times. The chain joins TRBV7-3 to TRBJ2-3; TRBD2 matches 7 bases. This CDR3 region has 15 residues. The germline V gene encodes CDR1 SGHTA and CDR2 FQGTGA. With 2 bases clipped from V and 4 bases from J, the junction kept 6 bases outside the gene matches. CDR3 in DNA: TGTGCCAGCAGCTTAGAGGGAGGGCCACCAGATACGCAGTATTTT. It codes for CASSLEGGPPDTQYF. The whole variable domain, remainder taken from reference TRBV7-3 and TRBJ2-3, is GAGVSQTPSNKVTEKGKYVELRCDPISGHTALYWYRQSLGQGPEFLIYFQGTGAADDSGLPNDRFFAVRPEGSVSTLKIQRTERGDSAVYLCASSLEGGPPDTQYFGPGTRLTVL.

The sample holds many counts of this clonotype. The gene calls are TRBV24-1 and TRBJ2-2, with 7 bases aligning to TRBD2. The germline V gene encodes CDR1 KGHDR and CDR2 SFDVKD. V shed 4 bases, J shed 3 bases, and the junction held 7 bases outside the gene matches. The CDR3 contains 16 residues. The CDR3 sequence: CATSDARLADTGELFF. CDR3 nucleotide sequence: TGTGCCACCAGTGACGCCAGACTAGCTGACACCGGGGAGCTGTTTTTT.

This clonotype was recorded at least ten times. The chain employs TRBV3-1 and TRBJ1-5; D gene ambiguous. Trimming left V 0 bases short and J 5 bases short, with 5 bases between. The germline V gene has CDR1 LGHDT and CDR2 YNNKEL (reference sequence). This CDR3 comprises 13 residues. CDR3 loop: CASSQDEDQPQHF. In nucleotides, the CDR3 is TGTGCCAGCAGCCAAGATGAGGATCAGCCCCAGCATTTT.

This clonotype was counted many times. The V gene is TRBV29-1, the J gene TRBJ1-2; the match to TRBD1 covers 7 bases. Germline V lookup: CDR1 SQVTM, CDR2 ANQGSEA. The V and J ends lost 4 bases and 5 bases, in that order; junction bases with no gene match: 7. The CDR3 contains 13 residues. Here the CDR3 reads CSVGTGGPYGYTF. The CDR3 nucleotides read TGCAGCGTTGGGACAGGAGGGCCTTATGGCTACACCTTC.

At least ten counts were recorded for this clonotype. The chain combines TRBV11-3 with TRBJ2-7; 8 bases fit TRBD2. The V segment lost 4 bases and the J segment 6 bases; nucleotides outside the gene matches: 11. From germline, CDR1 is SGHNT and CDR2 YENEEA. The CDR3 totals 15 residues. The CDR3 DNA follows: TGTGCCAGCAGCTCGTCTAGCGGGCCCACTCCCGAGCAGTACTTC. This gives the protein CASSSSSGPTPEQYF.

This clonotype has ten or more counts. This chain connects TRBV7-9 to TRBJ2-1; D is perhaps TRBD1 or TRBD2 (5 bases each). V was trimmed by 4 bases and J by 10 bases, leaving 14 bases between them. CDR3 length: 13 residues. Per the germline V gene, CDR1 is SEHNR and CDR2 is FQNEAQ (reference sequence). CDR3 coding DNA: TGTGCCAGCAGCTCACAGGACTTTTCCGAGCAGTTCTTC. Translation: CASSSQDFSEQFF.

This clonotype was seen ten or more times. V gene TRBV11-1 combines with J gene TRBJ2-1; D ambiguous. Germline V gene lookup returns CDR1 SGHAT and CDR2 FQDESV (reference sequence). This CDR3 contains 15 residues. Trimming took 3 bases from V and 5 from J, leaving 14 bases between them. The CDR3, as DNA: TGTGCCAGCAGCTTGGCGCAGGCCCTTGACAATGAGCAGTTCTTC. This sequence encodes CASSLAQALDNEQFF.

This clonotype turned up a few times. V usage is TRBV4-1 and J usage is TRBJ1-1; maybe TRBD1 (6 bases). Germline CDR1 is MGHRA and CDR2 is YSYEKL. The CDR3 spans 15 residues. V was trimmed by 6 bases and J by 1 base, leaving 15 bases between them. This CDR3 is CASRHPGTRNTEAFF. The CDR3 region has the DNA TGCGCCAGCAGACATCCCGGGACACGGAACACTGAAGCTTTCTTT.

The sample holds many counts of this clonotype. The chain joins TRBV30 to TRBJ1-2, with unresolved D. Germline V CDR1 and CDR2: GTSNPN, SVGIG (reference sequence). Between the trimmed V and J ends, which lost 4 bases and 5 bases, there was a span of 11 bases. This CDR3 has 12 residues. DNA of the CDR3: TGTGCCTGGACCCCCGCAAGTTATGGCTACACCTTC. It codes for CAWTPASYGYTF.